Listed here are 15 T cell receptor beta chains from one sample, sequenced in a study of T cells in Graves' hyperthyroidism and ophthalmopathy. Amplified TCR beta CDR3 regions derived from RNA transcripts. HTBI primers drove first-round RT-PCR of the TCR CDR3. Via MiXCR, TCRdb re-called the multiplex PCR reads, giving one row per CDR3 protein. Among roughly 800,000 distinct CDR3 sequences, 38% were seen once, and the ten largest hold more than 7%. Material: blood. All receptors derive from a man between 18 and 29 years old with Graves' hyperthyroidism.

This chain links TRBV7-9 with TRBJ2-2; D gene ambiguous. V lost 7 bases to trimming and J lost 10 bases, with 10 bases between them. Per the germline V gene, CDR1 is SEHNR and CDR2 is FQNEAQ (reference sequence). The CDR3 loop spans 11 amino acids. The CDR3 nucleotides read TGTGCCAGCAAGCCCGATGAGGAGCTGTTTTTT. It yields the protein CASKPDEELFF.

J is TRBJ1-2 and V is TRBV7-2, with D unclear. The ends were cut back, 1 base at V and 6 bases at J, with 12 bases in the middle. Germline CDR1 is SGHTA and CDR2 is FQGNSA. This CDR3 has 14 amino acids. CDR3 bases: TGTGCCAGCAGCTTAGTTCGGGAAAATAATGGCTACACCTTC. Protein product: CASSLVRENNGYTF.

The rearrangement uses TRBV29-1 and TRBJ2-5, with 12 nucleotides matching TRBD2. The CDR3 has 13 amino acids. V lost 8 bases and J lost 7; bases outside the gene matches: 8. In germline, CDR1 is SQVTM, CDR2 ANQGSEA. The CDR3 region has the DNA TGCAGCCTTACTAGCGGGGGGCAGGGGACCCAGTACTTC. It yields the protein CSLTSGGQGTQYF.

V and J are TRBV29-1 and TRBJ2-7; D gene unclear. The CDR3 consists of 12 residues. CDR1 is SQVTM and CDR2 is ANQGSEA in the germline V gene. With 8 bases removed from V and 3 bases from J, the gap between germline ends came to 14 bases. CDR3 sequence reads: CSSFGPSYEQYF. DNA for the CDR3: TGCAGCAGTTTCGGACCGAGCTACGAGCAGTACTTC.

On this clonotype itself: Relative to the germline gene, one junction end is altered; a read error may explain this. This chain links TRBV6-5 with TRBJ1-1; D gene unclear. CDR3 length equals 12 residues. Germline V CDR1 and CDR2: MNHEY, SVGAGI. The CDR3 spells CVSSYSKGKAFF. In nucleotides, the CDR3 is TGTGTCAGCAGTTACTCGAAAGGGAAAGCTTTCTTT.

Remarks on this clonotype: One junction end does not reproduce the germline sequence, and a read error may be involved. V usage is TRBV6-1 and J usage is TRBJ2-7; weak D call: TRBD2 (6 bases). Germline V gene data show CDR1 as MNHNS and CDR2 as SASEGT. This CDR3 is built from 14 residues. The CDR3 spells CAISGTSRTYEQYF. CDR3 coding DNA: TGTGCCATCAGTGGAACTAGCCGGACCTACGAGCAGTACTTC.

The chain employs TRBV7-8 and TRBJ2-7; TRBD2 might be the D (6 bases). V dropped 4 bases and J dropped 0 bases, with 16 bases sitting between them. The CDR3 sequence is 16 residues long. The germline gives CDR1 SGHVS, CDR2 FQNEAQ. Written as DNA, the CDR3 is TGTGCCAGCAGCTCACGCCGGGACTCGTTCTCCTACGAGCAGTACTTC. It specifies CASSSRRDSFSYEQYF.

The chain has TRBV10-3 and TRBJ2-7, with D perhaps TRBD2 (6 bases). CDR1 and CDR2 (germline): ENHRY, SYGVKD. Trimming left V 10 bases short and J 9 bases short, with 28 bases between. The CDR3 is made up of 15 amino acids. This chain's CDR3 is CASSPKWGDRAGQYF. In nucleotides, the CDR3 is TGTGCCAGCAGCCCCAAATGGGGGGACCGCGCGGGGCAGTACTTC.

This clonotype has at least ten counts. This chain links TRBV2 with TRBJ2-5; D call uncertain. Per germline, CDR1 SNHLY and CDR2 FYNNEI. The V end was cut by 0 bases, the J end by 0 bases, with 8 bases between. CDR3 length: 15 residues. CDR3 DNA sequence: TGTGCCAGCAGTGAAGCAATGACCTACCAAGAGACCCAGTACTTC. As protein: CASSEAMTYQETQYF.

The table lists this clonotype with a few counts. The V and J genes are TRBV20-1 and TRBJ1-3; 10 nucleotides align to TRBD1. Germline lookup yields CDR1 DFQATT and CDR2 SNEGSKA (reference sequence). The junction had 5 bases not matched to a gene; V was cut back by 5 bases and J by 1 base. The length of the CDR3 is 15 residues. CDR3 coding DNA: TGCAGTGCTGAAGACAGGGGGCAATCTGGAAACACCATATATTTT. It specifies CSAEDRGQSGNTIYF.

The chain combines TRBV9 with TRBJ1-4; D unresolved. The CDR3 spans 15 residues. V dropped 4 bases and J dropped 0 bases, with 10 bases sitting between them. Germline V gene sequence: CDR1 SGDLS, CDR2 YYNGEE. The DNA of the CDR3 is TGTGCCAGCAGCCACCTTACTGCAACTAATGAAAAACTGTTTTTT. Residues: CASSHLTATNEKLFF.

This clonotype appeared a single time. The chain recombines TRBV12-3 or TRBV12-4 with TRBJ2-5; D not certain. The CDR3 extends over 16 amino acids. The V gene lost 2 bases and the J gene lost 5 bases, with 18 bases spanning the gap. The CDR3 DNA is TGTGCCAGCAGTTTATCGTGGCCTAACCTTCTCGAGACCCAGTACTTC. Protein sequence: CASSLSWPNLLETQYF.

The J gene is TRBJ2-7, the V gene TRBV29-1; D perhaps matches TRBD1 (5 bases). V was cut by 4 bases and J by 5 bases, with 18 bases left in between. The germline V gene has CDR1 SQVTM and CDR2 ANQGSEA. There are 14 residues in the CDR3. The CDR3 is CSVVVGDSSNEQYF. In DNA, the CDR3 is TGCAGCGTTGTAGTAGGTGACAGTTCCAACGAGCAGTACTTC.

This clonotype appeared many times. The V and J genes are TRBV7-9 and TRBJ1-1; D perhaps matches TRBD1 (5 bases). The CDR3 has 14 residues. Germline values: CDR1 SEHNR, CDR2 FQNEAQ (reference sequence). Trimming took off 3 bases at V and 0 bases at J, with 8 bases between the two ends. For the CDR3, the DNA is TGTGCCAGCAGCTTCCCAGGGATGAACACTGAAGCTTTCTTT. This translates into CASSFPGMNTEAFF. Combining the CDR3 with reference TRBV7-9 and TRBJ1-1 gives the whole variable domain DTGVSQNPRHKITKRGQNVTFRCDPISEHNRLYWYRQTLGQGPEFLTYFQNEAQLEKSRLLSDRFSAERPKGSFSTLEIQRTEQGDSAMYLCASSFPGMNTEAFFGQGTRLTVV.

This chain connects TRBV7-8 to TRBJ2-7; 7 bases map to TRBD2. The length of the CDR3 is 21 residues. Per germline, CDR1 SGHVS and CDR2 FQNEAQ. V trimming: 2 bases; J trimming: 5 bases; junction bases outside the gene matches: 27. CDR3 protein: CASSLRGRLAENYLRGHEQYF. For the CDR3, the DNA is TGTGCCAGCAGCTTACGCGGTAGACTAGCAGAGAACTACCTAAGAGGCCACGAGCAGTACTTC.